Sequencing of this TCR beta chain was carried out in a study of blood T cell repertoires in COVID-19. Trimming removed 4 bases from V and 4 bases from J; junction bases left unmatched: 4. The germline gives CDR1 SGHRS, CDR2 YFSETQ. CDR3 length: 14 residues. Measured with immunoSEQ multiplex PCR; TCRdb has only the in-frame clones, and not every one. This repertoire shows 75,000 to 100,000 clones, roughly 82% found once; its top ten account for almost 7%. The sequenced sample was peripheral blood. The chain uses TRBV5-1 and TRBJ1-1, with 10 bases that match TRBD1. This TCR was recovered from a man in his fifties with active or convalescent COVID-19. DNA of the CDR3: TGCGCCAGCAGCGGGACAGGGGTGCGCACTGAAGCTTTCTTT. This translates into CASSGTGVRTEAFF.